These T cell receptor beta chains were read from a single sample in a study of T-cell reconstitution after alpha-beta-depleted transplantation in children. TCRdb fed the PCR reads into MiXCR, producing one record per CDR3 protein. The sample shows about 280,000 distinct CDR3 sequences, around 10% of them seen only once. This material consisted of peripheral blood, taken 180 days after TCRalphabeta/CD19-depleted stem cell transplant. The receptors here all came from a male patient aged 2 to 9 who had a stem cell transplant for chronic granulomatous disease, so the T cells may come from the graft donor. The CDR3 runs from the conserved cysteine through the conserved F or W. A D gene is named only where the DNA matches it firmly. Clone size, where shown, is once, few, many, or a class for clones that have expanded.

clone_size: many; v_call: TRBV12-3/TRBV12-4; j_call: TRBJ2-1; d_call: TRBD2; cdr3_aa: CASSSKTSSNEQFF; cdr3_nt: TGTGCCAGCAGTTCGAAGACTAGCAGTAATGAGCAGTTCTTC
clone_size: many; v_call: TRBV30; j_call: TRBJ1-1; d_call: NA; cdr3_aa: CAWWTGNTEAFF; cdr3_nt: TGTGCCTGGTGGACGGGGAACACTGAAGCTTTCTTT
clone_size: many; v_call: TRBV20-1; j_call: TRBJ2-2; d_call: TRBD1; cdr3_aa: CSARDWGQGLAGELFF; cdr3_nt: TGCAGTGCTAGAGATTGGGGACAGGGGTTAGCCGGGGAGCTGTTTTTT
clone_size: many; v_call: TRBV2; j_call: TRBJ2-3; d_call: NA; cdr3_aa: CARRLGADTQYF; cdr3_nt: TGTGCCAGGCGACTCGGGGCAGATACGCAGTATTTT
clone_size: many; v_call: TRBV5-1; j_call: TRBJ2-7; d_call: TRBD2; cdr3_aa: CASSFTGFLAGGQGYEQYF; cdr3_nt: TGCGCCAGCAGCTTCACGGGATTCCTAGCGGGAGGACAGGGCTACGAGCAGTACTTC
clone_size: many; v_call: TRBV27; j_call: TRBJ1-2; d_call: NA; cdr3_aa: CASGYGANYGYTF; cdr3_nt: TGTGCCAGCGGATACGGAGCTAACTATGGCTACACCTTC
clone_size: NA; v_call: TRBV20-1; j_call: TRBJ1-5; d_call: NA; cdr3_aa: CSARDPGLRNQPQHF; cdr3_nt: TGCAGTGCTAGAGATCCGGGCTTACGGAATCAGCCCCAGCATTTT
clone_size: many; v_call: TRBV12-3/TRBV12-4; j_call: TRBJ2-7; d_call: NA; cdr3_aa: CASTLTGRSSYEQYF; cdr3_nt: TGTGCCAGCACCCTGACAGGGAGGAGCTCCTACGAGCAGTACTTC
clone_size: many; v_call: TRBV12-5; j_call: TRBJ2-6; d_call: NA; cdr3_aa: CASGLVVAEGANVLTF; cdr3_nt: TGTGCTAGTGGTTTGGTAGTGGCTGAAGGGGCCAACGTCCTGACTTTC
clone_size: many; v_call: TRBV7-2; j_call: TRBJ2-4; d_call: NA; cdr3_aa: CASSPPSDLAKNIQYF; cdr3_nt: TGTGCCAGCAGCCCCCCCTCGGACCTAGCCAAAAACATTCAGTACTTC
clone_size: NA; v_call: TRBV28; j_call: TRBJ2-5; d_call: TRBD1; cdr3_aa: CASSFVAGGTDTQYF; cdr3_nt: TGTGCCAGCAGTTTTGTGGCAGGGGGCACGGACACCCAGTACTTC
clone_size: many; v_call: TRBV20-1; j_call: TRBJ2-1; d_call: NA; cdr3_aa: CSARARRVKDYNEQFF; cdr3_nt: TGCAGTGCTAGAGCCCGGAGGGTGAAGGACTACAATGAGCAGTTCTTC
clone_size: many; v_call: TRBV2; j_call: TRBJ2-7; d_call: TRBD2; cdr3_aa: CASSGTSGEDEQYF; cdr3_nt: TGTGCCAGCAGTGGGACTAGCGGTGAGGACGAGCAGTACTTC
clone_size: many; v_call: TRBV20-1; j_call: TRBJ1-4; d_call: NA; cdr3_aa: CSAIVRHRTPNEKLFF; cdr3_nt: TGCAGTGCTATAGTGCGGCACCGGACTCCTAATGAAAAACTGTTTTTT
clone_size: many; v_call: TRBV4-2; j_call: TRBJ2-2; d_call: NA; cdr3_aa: CASSQALGTSNTGELFF; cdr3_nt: TGTGCCAGCAGCCAAGCCCTCGGGACTTCGAACACCGGGGAGCTGTTTTTT
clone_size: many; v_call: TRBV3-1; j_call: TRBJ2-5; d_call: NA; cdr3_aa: CASSQDGKTQYF; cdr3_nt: TGTGCCAGCAGCCAAGATGGGAAGACCCAGTACTTC
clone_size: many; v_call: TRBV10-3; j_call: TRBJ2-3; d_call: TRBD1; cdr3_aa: CAISEIQGRYTDTQYF; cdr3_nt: TGTGCCATCAGTGAGATACAGGGGCGATACACAGATACGCAGTATTTT
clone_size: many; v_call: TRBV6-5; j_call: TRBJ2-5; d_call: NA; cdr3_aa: CASSYLRTQETQYF; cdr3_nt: TGTGCCAGCAGTTACTTGAGAACCCAAGAGACCCAGTACTTC
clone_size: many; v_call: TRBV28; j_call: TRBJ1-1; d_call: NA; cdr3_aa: CASKKSRNTEAFF; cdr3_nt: TGTGCCAGCAAAAAATCTAGGAACACTGAAGCTTTCTTT
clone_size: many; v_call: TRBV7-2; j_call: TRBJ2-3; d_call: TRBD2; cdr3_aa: CASLAGLTDTQYF; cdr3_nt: TGTGCCAGCCTAGCGGGGCTTACAGATACGCAGTATTTT
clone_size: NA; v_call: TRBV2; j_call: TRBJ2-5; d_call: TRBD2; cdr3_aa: CASRSGSRETQYF; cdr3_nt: TGTGCCAGCAGGAGCGGGAGTCGGGAGACCCAGTACTTC
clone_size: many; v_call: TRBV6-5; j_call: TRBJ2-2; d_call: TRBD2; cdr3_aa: CASSGGRHRNTGELFF; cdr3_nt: TGTGCCAGCAGCGGCGGGAGACACAGGAACACCGGGGAGCTGTTTTTT
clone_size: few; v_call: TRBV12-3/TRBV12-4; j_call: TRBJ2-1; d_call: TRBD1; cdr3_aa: CASTRQGTYNEQFF; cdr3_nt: TGTGCCAGCACCAGACAGGGGACATACAATGAGCAGTTCTTC
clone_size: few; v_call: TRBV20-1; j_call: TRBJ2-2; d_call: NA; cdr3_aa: CCAIYRGIWDTGELFF; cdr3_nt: TGCTGTGCTATCTATAGGGGTATCTGGGACACCGGGGAGCTGTTTTTT
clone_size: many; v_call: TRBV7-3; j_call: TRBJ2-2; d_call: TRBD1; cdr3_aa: CASSLSPGTGGKLFF; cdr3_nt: TGTGCCAGCAGCCTCAGTCCCGGGACAGGGGGCAAGCTGTTTTTT
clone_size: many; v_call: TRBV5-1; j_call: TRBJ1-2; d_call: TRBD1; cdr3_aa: CASSQGALDYGYTF; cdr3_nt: TGCGCCAGCAGCCAGGGGGCACTGGACTATGGCTACACCTTC
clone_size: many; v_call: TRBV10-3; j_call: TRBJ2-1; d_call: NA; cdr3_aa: CAITGNNNEQFF; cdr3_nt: TGTGCCATCACAGGGAACAACAATGAGCAGTTCTTC
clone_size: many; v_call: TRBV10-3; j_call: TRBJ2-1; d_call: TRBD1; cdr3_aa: CAITNPLTGEFVF; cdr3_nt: TGTGCCATCACTAATCCCCTGACAGGGGAATTTGTCTTC
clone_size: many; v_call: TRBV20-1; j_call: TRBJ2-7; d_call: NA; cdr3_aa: CSAREFGGVYEQYF; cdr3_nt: TGCAGTGCTAGAGAGTTTGGAGGGGTCTACGAGCAGTACTTC
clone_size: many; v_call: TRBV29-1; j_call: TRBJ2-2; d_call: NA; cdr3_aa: CSVEEVGEKMFF; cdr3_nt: TGCAGCGTTGAAGAGGTGGGGGAGAAGATGTTTTTT
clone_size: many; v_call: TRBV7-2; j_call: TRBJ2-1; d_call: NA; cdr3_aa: CASSFLSSNEQFF; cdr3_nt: TGTGCCAGCAGCTTCCTTAGTAGCAATGAGCAGTTCTTC
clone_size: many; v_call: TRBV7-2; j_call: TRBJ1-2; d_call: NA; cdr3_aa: CASSSPRGGYGYTF; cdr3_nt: TGTGCCAGCAGCTCCCCGCGGGGAGGCTATGGCTACACCTTC
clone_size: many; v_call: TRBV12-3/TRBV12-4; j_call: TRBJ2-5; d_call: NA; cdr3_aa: CASSRETQETQYF; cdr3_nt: TGTGCCAGCAGCCGCGAGACCCAAGAGACCCAGTACTTC
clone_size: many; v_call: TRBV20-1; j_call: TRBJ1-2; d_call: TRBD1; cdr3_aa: CSASGEGAYGYTF; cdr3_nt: TGCAGTGCTAGTGGAGAGGGGGCCTATGGCTACACCTTC
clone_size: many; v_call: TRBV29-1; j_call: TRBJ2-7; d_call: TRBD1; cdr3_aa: CSVVRADRSSYEQYF; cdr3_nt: TGCAGCGTTGTTCGGGCGGACAGGAGCTCCTACGAGCAGTACTTC
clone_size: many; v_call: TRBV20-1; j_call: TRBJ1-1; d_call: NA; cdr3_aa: CSASATGNTEAFF; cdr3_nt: TGCAGTGCTAGCGCTACAGGGAACACTGAAGCTTTCTTT
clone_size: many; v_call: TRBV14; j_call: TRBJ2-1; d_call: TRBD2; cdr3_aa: CASSPVGGRFGEQFF; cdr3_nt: TGTGCCAGCAGCCCGGTGGGAGGGCGATTCGGTGAGCAGTTCTTC
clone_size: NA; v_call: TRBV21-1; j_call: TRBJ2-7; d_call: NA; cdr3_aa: CASSSTSGRVHEQYF; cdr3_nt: TGTGCCAGCAGCTCAACTAGCGGGAGGGTCCACGAGCAGTACTTC
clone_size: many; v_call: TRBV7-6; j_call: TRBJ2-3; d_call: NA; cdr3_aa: CASSRVVAVSDTQYF; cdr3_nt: TGTGCCAGCAGCCGGGTGGTAGCGGTCTCAGATACGCAGTATTTT
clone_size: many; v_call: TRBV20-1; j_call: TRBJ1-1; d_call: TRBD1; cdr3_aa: CSARDGQGHTEAFF; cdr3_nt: TGCAGTGCTAGAGATGGACAGGGGCACACTGAAGCTTTCTTT
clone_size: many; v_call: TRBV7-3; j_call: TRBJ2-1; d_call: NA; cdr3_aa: CASSLDGRSYNEQFF; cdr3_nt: TGTGCCAGCAGCTTAGACGGACGCTCCTACAATGAGCAGTTCTTC
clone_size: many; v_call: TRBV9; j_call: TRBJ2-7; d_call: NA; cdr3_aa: CASSVGLASSYEQYF; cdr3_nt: TGTGCCAGCAGCGTAGGGCTAGCCAGCTCCTACGAGCAGTACTTC
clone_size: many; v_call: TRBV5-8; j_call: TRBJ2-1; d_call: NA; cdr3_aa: CASSLWLFF; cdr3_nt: TGTGCCAGCAGCTTATGGCTGTTCTTC
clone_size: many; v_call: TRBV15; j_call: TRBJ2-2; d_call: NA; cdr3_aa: CATSISVQAYTGELFF; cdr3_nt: TGTGCCACCAGCATATCGGTACAGGCGTACACCGGGGAGCTGTTTTTT
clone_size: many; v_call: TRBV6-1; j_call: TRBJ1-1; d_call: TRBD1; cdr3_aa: CATRRDRGNTEAFF; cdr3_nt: TGTGCCACCCGCCGGGACAGGGGGAACACTGAAGCTTTCTTT
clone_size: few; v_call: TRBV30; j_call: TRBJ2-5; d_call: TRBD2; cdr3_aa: CASSRSGGAQETQYF; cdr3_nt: TGTGCCTCCTCCCGTAGCGGGGGGGCGCAAGAGACCCAGTACTTC
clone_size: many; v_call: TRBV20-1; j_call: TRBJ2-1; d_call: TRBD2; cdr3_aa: CSATWTSGGDEQFF; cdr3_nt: TGCAGTGCTACGTGGACTAGCGGGGGGGACGAGCAGTTCTTC
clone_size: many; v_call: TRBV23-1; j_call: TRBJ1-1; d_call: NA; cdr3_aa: CARESRVEAFF; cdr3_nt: TGCGCCAGGGAGTCCAGGGTCGAAGCTTTCTTT
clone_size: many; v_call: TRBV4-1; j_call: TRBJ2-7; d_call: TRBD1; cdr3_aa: CASSQLGQGASVYEQYF; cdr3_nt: TGCGCCAGCAGCCAGCTGGGACAGGGGGCTTCCGTCTACGAGCAGTACTTC
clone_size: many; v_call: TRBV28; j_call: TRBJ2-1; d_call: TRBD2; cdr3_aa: CAMSSGRALYNEQFF; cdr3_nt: TGTGCGATGAGTAGCGGGAGGGCCCTTTACAATGAGCAGTTCTTC
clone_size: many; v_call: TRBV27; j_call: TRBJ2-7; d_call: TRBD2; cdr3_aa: CASTLRLAGFHEQYF; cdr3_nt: TGTGCCAGCACCTTAAGACTAGCGGGATTCCACGAGCAGTACTTC
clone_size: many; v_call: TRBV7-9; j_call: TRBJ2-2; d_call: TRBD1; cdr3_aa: CASSLADRSSGELFF; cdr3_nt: TGTGCCAGCAGCTTAGCGGACAGGTCAAGTGGGGAGCTGTTTTTT
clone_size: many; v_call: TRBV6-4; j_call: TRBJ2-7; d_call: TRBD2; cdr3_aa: CASSSDPLLAGGPRYEQYF; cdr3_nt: TGTGCCAGCAGCAGTGATCCGCTACTAGCGGGAGGGCCCCGCTACGAGCAGTACTTC
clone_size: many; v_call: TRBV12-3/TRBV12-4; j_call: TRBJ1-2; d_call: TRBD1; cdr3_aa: CASSFHRGVDYGYTF; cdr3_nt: TGTGCCAGCAGTTTTCACAGGGGGGTCGACTATGGCTACACCTTC